The 25 T cell receptor beta chains given below trace back to one sample, sequenced in a study of cytotoxic CD8 clonotypes in ibrutinib-treated CLL. TCRdb's copy holds only in-frame clones and misses some; the assay was immunoSEQ multiplex PCR. In the table there are 150,000 to 250,000 clones, about two thirds of which are singletons. The sample was PBMCs, taken after 24 months of ibrutinib treatment. All receptors come from a human donor with chronic lymphocytic leukemia.

The rearrangement joins TRBV27 to TRBJ2-5; 16 bases line up with TRBD2. The CDR3 has 18 residues. Per germline, CDR1 MNHEY and CDR2 SMNVEV (reference sequence). The V segment lost 10 bases and the J segment 0 bases; nucleotides outside the gene matches: 11. CDR3 sequence: CATPGLAGGPWYQETQYF. CDR3 sequence (DNA): TGTGCCACCCCGGGACTAGCGGGAGGGCCTTGGTACCAAGAGACCCAGTACTTC.

CDR3: CASSGTGSMNTEAFF. CDR3 bases: TGTGCCAGCAGTGGGACAGGATCGATGAACACTGAAGCTTTCTTT. The chain has TRBV9 and TRBJ1-1, with 8 bases matching TRBD1. The length of the CDR3 is 15 residues. Germline trimming cut 5 bases from V and 0 bases from J; bases unmatched to any gene: 6. Germline CDR1 is SGDLS and CDR2 is YYNGEE.

The chain combines TRBV7-3 with TRBJ2-7; D uncertain. V lost 0 bases and J lost 3, with 6 bases in between. This CDR3 is built from 13 residues. The germline V gene has CDR1 SGHTA and CDR2 FQGTGA. CDR3 DNA: TGTGCCAGCAGCTTAACGTCAATCTACGAGCAGTACTTC. It encodes CASSLTSIYEQYF. The full variable domain, its missing parts supplied by reference TRBV7-3 and TRBJ2-7, is GAGVSQTPSNKVTEKGKYVELRCDPISGHTALYWYRQSLGQGPEFLIYFQGTGAADDSGLPNDRFFAVRPEGSVSTLKIQRTERGDSAVYLCASSLTSIYEQYFGPGTRLTVT.

This clone was found a few times. J is TRBJ2-5 and V is TRBV10-3, with 8 bases lining up with TRBD1. J gave up 5 bases and V 6 bases, and 8 bases lay outside the gene matches. The CDR3 runs 14 residues. Germline V gene sequence: CDR1 ENHRY, CDR2 SYGVKD. CDR3 sequence reads: CAIRKDRAGETQYF. The DNA of the CDR3 is TGTGCCATCAGAAAGGACAGGGCTGGGGAGACCCAGTACTTC.

This chain uses TRBV2 with TRBJ2-7; possible D gene TRBD2, 5 bases. The ends were cut back, 5 bases at V and 6 bases at J, with 11 bases in the middle. There are 12 residues in the CDR3. Germline CDR1 SNHLY, CDR2 FYNNEI. In DNA, the CDR3 is TGTGCCAGCAGTTATCTCGAGGGCGAGCAGTACTTC. This codes for CASSYLEGEQYF.

The chain uses TRBV7-2 and TRBJ2-7; D gene ambiguous. Germline CDR1 and CDR2: SGHTA and FQGNSA. The V end lost 5 bases, the J end lost 5 bases, and 13 bases lay between the germline ends. This CDR3 contains 13 residues. The DNA of the CDR3 is TGTGCCAGCAGCACCCGAGTCGTAAACGAGCAGTACTTC. Translation gives CASSTRVVNEQYF. The full variable domain, its missing parts supplied by reference TRBV7-2 and TRBJ2-7, is GAGVSQSPSNKVTEKGKDVELRCDPISGHTALYWYRQSLGQGLEFLIYFQGNSAPDKSGLPSDRFSAERTGGSVSTLTIQRTQQEDSAVYLCASSTRVVNEQYFGPGTRLTVT.

This chain uses TRBV28 with TRBJ2-7; TRBD1 matches at 8 bases. With V trimmed by 6 bases and J by 2 bases, 0 bases remained unmatched. Germline CDR1 is MDHEN and CDR2 is SYDVKM. This CDR3 has 12 amino acids. CDR3 sequence (DNA): TGTGCCAGCAGGGGACAGGCCTACGAGCAGTACTTC. Residues: CASRGQAYEQYF.

The gene calls are TRBV5-6 and TRBJ1-1; 10 nucleotides line up with TRBD1. The CDR3 is 17 residues long. Germline lookup yields CDR1 SGHDT and CDR2 YYEEEE. V shed 4 bases, J shed 3 bases, and the junction held 12 bases outside the gene matches. The CDR3 DNA reads as TGTGCCAGCAGCAAGGACCGGGACAGGGGTGCGGACACTGAAGCTTTCTTT. Its translation: CASSKDRDRGADTEAFF.

This clone was seen a handful of times. The chain joins TRBV5-6 to TRBJ2-2; D possibly corresponds to TRBD2 (5 bases). The germline V and J ends were trimmed by 6 bases and 8 bases, with 14 bases remaining between them. CDR3 length: 13 residues. Per the germline V gene, CDR1 is SGHDT and CDR2 is YYEEEE. For the CDR3, the DNA is TGTGCCAGCACCTTAGGATGGACTGGGGAGCTGTTTTTT. Translating gives CASTLGWTGELFF.

J is TRBJ2-2 and V is TRBV15; a weak D match, TRBD2 (6 bases). Germline CDR1 reads LNHNV; CDR2 reads YYDKDF (reference sequence). V shed 0 bases and J shed 9 bases, with 11 bases lying between them. The CDR3 sequence is 14 residues long. Here the CDR3 reads CATSRERAGRELFF. CDR3 sequence (DNA): TGTGCCACCAGCAGAGAGAGGGCGGGAAGGGAGCTGTTTTTT.

The J gene is TRBJ2-3, the V gene TRBV9; D is perhaps TRBD2 (7 bases). Deletions cut 0 bases from V and 6 bases from J, with 20 bases between. CDR1 SGDLS and CDR2 YYNGEE come from the germline V gene. The CDR3 length is 17 residues. CDR3 DNA sequence: TGTGCCAGCAGCGTAGTCCCGATAGGGGGAGGGCCGGATACGCAGTATTTT. Translated, it gives CASSVVPIGGGPDTQYF.

The chain is built from TRBV5-1 and TRBJ1-1; D is unresolved. Trimming shortened V by 4 bases and J by 1 base, and 14 bases separated the two germline ends. The germline V gene has CDR1 SGHRS and CDR2 YFSETQ. The CDR3 totals 15 residues. CDR3 sequence: CASSPRQDSNTEAFF. CDR3 nucleotides: TGCGCCAGCAGCCCCAGACAAGACTCGAACACTGAAGCTTTCTTT. Drawing the rest from reference TRBV5-1 and TRBJ1-1, the complete variable domain is KAGVTQTPRYLIKTRGQQVTLSCSPISGHRSVSWYQQTPGQGLQFLFEYFSETQRNKGNFPGRFSGRQFSNSRSEMNVSTLELGDSALYLCASSPRQDSNTEAFFGQGTRLTVV.

The sample holds many counts of this clone. The chain links TRBV18 to TRBJ2-7; no reliable D call. The CDR3 has 11 amino acids. The germline CDR1 and CDR2 sequences are KGHSH and LQKENI. V lost 5 bases and J 5 bases, leaving 7 bases between the germline ends. The DNA for the CDR3 is TGTGCCAGCTCAGCAAGCCACGAGCAGTACTTC. Its translation is CASSASHEQYF.

The chain employs TRBV5-1 and TRBJ1-1, with a possible D match to TRBD1 (5 bases). The V gene lost 5 bases and the J gene lost 1 base, with 15 bases spanning the gap. CDR1 is SGHRS and CDR2 is YFSETQ in the germline V gene. The CDR3 is made up of 15 amino acids. The CDR3 sequence: CASRVSGGRNTEAFF. For the CDR3, the DNA is TGCGCCAGCAGAGTCTCGGGGGGAAGGAACACTGAAGCTTTCTTT. Complete variable domain (other parts from reference TRBV5-1 and TRBJ1-1): KAGVTQTPRYLIKTRGQQVTLSCSPISGHRSVSWYQQTPGQGLQFLFEYFSETQRNKGNFPGRFSGRQFSNSRSEMNVSTLELGDSALYLCASRVSGGRNTEAFFGQGTRLTVV.

This clone turned up a few times. This chain links TRBV7-8 with TRBJ2-2; D not certain. There are 14 residues in the CDR3. Trimming removed 4 bases from V and 4 bases from J, with 10 bases in between. Germline V CDR1 and CDR2: SGHVS, FQNEAQ. The CDR3 DNA is TGTGCCAGCAGCTCATATGGTCCCACCGGGGAGCTGTTTTTT. It translates to CASSSYGPTGELFF.

The chain combines TRBV10-2 with TRBJ2-2; D gene unclear. V was pared by 1 base and J by 1 base, with 7 bases between. The CDR3 sequence is 15 residues long. Germline V gene data show CDR1 as WSHSY and CDR2 as SAAADI. The CDR3 here is CASSEFWGNTGELFF. CDR3 DNA: TGCGCCAGCAGTGAGTTCTGGGGGAACACCGGGGAGCTGTTTTTT.

The gene calls are TRBV5-8 and TRBJ2-2; TRBD1 matches 7 bases. The CDR3 loop spans 15 amino acids. Trimming at V came to 4 bases and at J to 7 bases, leaving 10 bases not matched to a gene. The V gene's germline CDR1 is SGHTS and CDR2 YDEGEE. CDR3 DNA: TGTGCCAGCAGCCCGACAGGGATTGCCGACGGGGAGCTGTTTTTT. Translated: CASSPTGIADGELFF. The full variable domain, with the rest looked up from reference TRBV5-8 and TRBJ2-2, is EAGVTQSPTHLIKTRGQQATLRCSPISGHTSVYWYQQALGLGLQFLLWYDEGEERNRGNFPPRFSGRQFPNYSSELNVNALELEDSALYLCASSPTGIADGELFFGEGSRLTVL.

V usage is TRBV7-3 and J usage is TRBJ1-5, with 7 bases aligning to TRBD1. The CDR3 loop spans 17 amino acids. The ends lost 2 bases at V and 0 bases at J; junction bases unmatched: 7. Looked up from germline, CDR1 is SGHTA and CDR2 is FQGTGA. The CDR3 is CASSLRDSFYSNQPQHF. The CDR3 nucleotides read TGTGCCAGCAGCTTACGGGACAGCTTCTATAGCAATCAGCCCCAGCATTTT.

The gene calls are TRBV7-3 and TRBJ2-2; TRBD1 aligns across 8 bases. Germline CDR1 reads SGHTA; CDR2 reads FQGTGA. This CDR3 is 15 amino acids long. The J segment lost 2 bases and the V segment lost 5 bases, leaving 4 bases of the junction unmatched. CDR3 bases: TGTGCCAGCAGCCCCGGACAGGGAAACACCGGGGAGCTGTTTTTT. Translation: CASSPGQGNTGELFF.

The chain couples TRBV5-1 to TRBJ2-7; tentatively, D is TRBD2 (5 bases). The CDR3 extends over 15 amino acids. Trimming shortened V by 1 base and J by 5 bases, and 16 bases separated the two germline ends. CDR1 is SGHRS and CDR2 is YFSETQ in the germline V gene. CDR3 sequence: CASSLLSRLAHEQYF. The CDR3 DNA reads TGCGCCAGCAGCTTGCTATCTAGGCTAGCCCACGAGCAGTACTTC.

This clone appeared a few times. V gene TRBV27 combines with J gene TRBJ2-1, with 12 bases lining up with TRBD2. The CDR3 loop spans 16 amino acids. The V segment lost 10 bases and the J segment 5 bases; nucleotides outside the gene matches: 12. Germline V lookup: CDR1 MNHEY, CDR2 SMNVEV (reference sequence). This CDR3 is CATARHLAGGDNEQFF. CDR3 coding DNA: TGTGCCACCGCCCGGCATCTAGCGGGAGGGGACAATGAGCAGTTCTTC.

The chain employs TRBV28 and TRBJ2-3, with a weak D call TRBD2 (5 bases). The CDR3 is 14 residues long. CDR1 is MDHEN, CDR2 SYDVKM, per germline. Deletions cut 7 bases from V and 2 bases from J, with 13 bases between. The chain's CDR3 is CASKRERITDTQYF. In nucleotides, the CDR3 is TGTGCCAGCAAGAGGGAAAGAATCACAGATACGCAGTATTTT. The complete variable domain, with remaining parts taken from reference TRBV28 and TRBJ2-3, reads DVKVTQSSRYLVKRTGEKVFLECVQDMDHENMFWYRQDPGLGLRLIYFSYDVKMKEKGDIPEGYSVSREKKERFSLILESASTNQTSMYLCASKRERITDTQYFGPGTRLTVL.

This clone was observed a few times. The V gene is TRBV19, the J gene TRBJ1-5; D gene ambiguous. CDR3 length equals 15 residues. The germline CDR1 and CDR2 sequences are LNHDA and SQIVND (reference sequence). The V end was cut by 2 bases, the J end by 6 bases, with 14 bases between. CDR3 in amino acids: CASSISLGMLQPQHF. The CDR3 bases are TGTGCCAGTAGTATATCATTGGGCATGCTTCAGCCCCAGCATTTT.

V usage is TRBV7-2 and J usage is TRBJ2-7; possibly TRBD2 for D (7 bases). The length of the CDR3 is 16 residues. V dropped 5 bases and J dropped 0 bases, with 17 bases sitting between them. Germline V gene lookup returns CDR1 SGHTA and CDR2 FQGNSA. CDR3 sequence: CASSGKGGGISYEQYF. The CDR3, as DNA: TGTGCCAGCAGCGGGAAAGGGGGAGGGATCTCCTACGAGCAGTACTTC.

A single count supports this clone. The chain employs TRBV2 and TRBJ2-7; D not certain. V dropped 7 bases and J dropped 3 bases, with 7 bases sitting between them. Germline V lookup: CDR1 SNHLY, CDR2 FYNNEI. The CDR3 is 11 residues long. CDR3 residues: CASIQFYEQYF. CDR3 sequence (DNA): TGTGCCAGCATTCAATTCTACGAGCAGTACTTC. Filled out from reference TRBV2 and TRBJ2-7, the complete variable domain reads EPEVTQTPSHQVTQMGQEVILRCVPISNHLYFYWYRQILGQKVEFLVSFYNNEISEKSEIFDDQFSVERPDGSNFTLKIRSTKLEDSAMYFCASIQFYEQYFGPGTRLTVT.